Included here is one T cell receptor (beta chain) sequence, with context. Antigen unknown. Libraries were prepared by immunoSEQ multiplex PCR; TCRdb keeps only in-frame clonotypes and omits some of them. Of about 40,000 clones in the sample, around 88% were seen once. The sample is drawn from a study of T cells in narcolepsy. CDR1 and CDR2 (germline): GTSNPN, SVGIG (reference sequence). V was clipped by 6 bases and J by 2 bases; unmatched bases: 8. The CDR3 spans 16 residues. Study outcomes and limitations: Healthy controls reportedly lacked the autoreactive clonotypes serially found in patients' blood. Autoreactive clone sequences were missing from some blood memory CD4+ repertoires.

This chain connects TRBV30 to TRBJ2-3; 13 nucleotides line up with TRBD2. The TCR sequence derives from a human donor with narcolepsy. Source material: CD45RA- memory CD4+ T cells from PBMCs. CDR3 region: CACDTGLAGYTDTQYF. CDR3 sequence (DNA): TGTGCCTGTGATACGGGACTAGCGGGGTACACAGATACGCAGTATTTT.